The clone carrying this T cell receptor beta chain came up a few times. Antigen unknown. This record comes from a study of cytomegalovirus exposure and HLA in healthy donors. In the study overall: There were roughly 110 million unique TCR beta sequences, drawn from approximately 180 million T cells, in an earlier analysis.

A multiplex PCR was run with 60 Vbeta primers and 13 Jbeta primers. Produced via immunoSEQ multiplex PCR; TCRdb's table is partial and in-frame only. This table has over 100,000 clones, about 10% appearing once. Whole-study results and caveats: A missense variant in DCLRE1C was later tied to TCR beta V- and J-gene trimming. Some V segments, TRBV6-2 and TRBV6-3 among them, were indistinguishable and were therefore excluded.

V was clipped by 3 bases and J by 7 bases, with 9 bases between them. The CDR3 extends over 13 amino acids. Germline values: CDR1 MNHNS, CDR2 SASEGT. The receptor comes from a middle-aged woman in good health and CMV-seropositive. Sequencing was performed on PBMCs. This chain joins TRBV6-1 and TRBJ1-4, with D unclear. The CDR3 bases are TGTGCCAGCAGTGAGCTATTTCGTGAAAAACTGTTTTTT. The encoded protein is CASSELFREKLFF.